What follows is one T cell receptor beta chain and its context. This specimen belongs to a study of T cells in Graves' hyperthyroidism and ophthalmopathy. CDR1 and CDR2 (germline): SQVTM, ANQGSEA. CDR3 length: 10 residues. Trimming took 6 bases from V and 11 from J, leaving 13 bases between them. Amplification yielded TCR beta CDR3 regions, with RNA transcripts as the source. When the TCR CDR3 underwent first-round RT-PCR, the HTBI primer set was used. TCRdb re-called the multiplex PCR reads through MiXCR, storing one row per CDR3 protein. The top ten clones hold approximately 10% of a sample with roughly 800,000 distinct CDR3 sequences, 35% to 40% of them seen once.

The sample consisted of blood. This receptor was identified in a man aged 18 to 35 with Graves' hyperthyroidism. The chain recombines TRBV29-1 with TRBJ1-2; maybe TRBD1 (6 bases). CDR3 nucleotide sequence: TGCAGCGTGAGCGAGGGGGGATACACCTTC. This codes for CSVSEGGYTF.